This record looks at one T cell receptor beta chain sequence and its context. Antigen: not known. The PCR ran on 60 Vbeta and 13 Jbeta primers. Produced via immunoSEQ multiplex PCR; TCRdb's table is partial and in-frame only. The sample shows about 160,000 clones, approximately 81% of them seen only once. This specimen belongs to a study of cytomegalovirus exposure and HLA in healthy donors. Germline assignment: CDR1 MDHEN and CDR2 SYDVKM. The V gene end was trimmed by 4 bases and the J gene end by 10 bases; junction bases not matched to a gene: 3. CDR3 size: 11 residues. Findings and caveats of the study: A likely sequencing artifact accounted for one observed cluster of highly shared sequence variants. Cytomegalovirus-associated status was assigned to about 170 TCR beta chains.

The receptor was isolated from a boy aged 2-15 years in good health and CMV-seronegative. The chain recombines TRBV28 with TRBJ1-1; 7 positions match TRBD1. The sample comprised PBMCs. In nucleotides, the CDR3 is TGTGCCAGCAGTTACAGGGGAAGAGCTTTCTTT. Translated: CASSYRGRAFF. The full variable domain, its missing parts supplied by reference TRBV28 and TRBJ1-1, is DVKVTQSSRYLVKRTGEKVFLECVQDMDHENMFWYRQDPGLGLRLIYFSYDVKMKEKGDIPEGYSVSREKKERFSLILESASTNQTSMYLCASSYRGRAFFGQGTRLTVV.